This is a list of T cell receptor beta chains from one sample in a study of cytomegalovirus exposure and HLA in healthy donors. Sequencing used immunoSEQ multiplex PCR; TCRdb keeps in-frame clones, though not all of them. The table shows about 140,000 clones, with around four fifths occurring only once. Sequenced: PBMCs. Source of these receptors: a woman in her 50s in good health and CMV-seropositive. The CDR3 runs from the conserved cysteine through the conserved F or W. D genes are given only for firm matches. Clone sizes are given selectively: once, few, many, or a class where the clone is expanded.

d_call: TRBD1
j_call: TRBJ2-7
v_call: TRBV5-5
clone_size: NA
cdr3_nt: TGTGCCAGCAGTACCGGGACAGAGAAGCCCTACGAGCAGTACTTC
cdr3_aa: CASSTGTEKPYEQYF

d_call: NA
j_call: TRBJ2-2
v_call: TRBV4-2
clone_size: NA
cdr3_nt: TGTGCCAGCAGCCAGGGGGGCGGGGGCTTAGCCGGGGAGCTGTTTTTT
cdr3_aa: CASSQGGGGLAGELFF

d_call: TRBD2
j_call: TRBJ2-3
v_call: TRBV29-1
clone_size: NA
cdr3_nt: TGCAGCGTTCCCCCGGCGGGGGGGGGTCCAGATACGCAGTATTTT
cdr3_aa: CSVPPAGGGPDTQYF

d_call: NA
j_call: TRBJ2-5
v_call: TRBV18
clone_size: NA
cdr3_nt: TGTGCCAGCTCACCAGGGCCGGGGGCGCGGGAGCAGTACTTC
cdr3_aa: CASSPGPGAREQYF

d_call: NA
j_call: TRBJ2-3
v_call: TRBV5-1
clone_size: NA
cdr3_nt: TGCGCCAGCAGCTTGGGTATCGGCACAGATACGCAGTATTTT
cdr3_aa: CASSLGIGTDTQYF

d_call: NA
j_call: TRBJ1-2
v_call: TRBV6-1
clone_size: NA
cdr3_nt: TGTGCCAGCAGTGATTGGGGGGAGATTCCCCTTGGCTACACCTTC
cdr3_aa: CASSDWGEIPLGYTF

d_call: TRBD2
j_call: TRBJ2-1
v_call: TRBV9
clone_size: NA
cdr3_nt: TGTGCCAGCAGCGTAGACGCTAGCGGGAGGTACCACAATGAGCAGTTCTTC
cdr3_aa: CASSVDASGRYHNEQFF

d_call: NA
j_call: TRBJ2-5
v_call: TRBV21-1
clone_size: NA
cdr3_nt: TGTGCCAGCAGCAAAGCGCTCTTCCATCACCGTGAAGGGGGAGAGACCCAGTACTTC
cdr3_aa: CASSKALFHHREGGETQYF

d_call: TRBD1
j_call: TRBJ1-3
v_call: TRBV5-4
clone_size: NA
cdr3_nt: TGTGCCAGCAGCTTACAGGGGGATGGAAACACCATATATTTT
cdr3_aa: CASSLQGDGNTIYF

d_call: NA
j_call: TRBJ2-1
v_call: TRBV30
clone_size: NA
cdr3_nt: TGTGCCTGGACCAGAGGGTTGTCCTACAATGAGCAGTTCTTC
cdr3_aa: CAWTRGLSYNEQFF

d_call: NA
j_call: TRBJ1-2
v_call: TRBV9
clone_size: NA
cdr3_nt: TGTGCCAGCAGCGTAGGCACAGGCTATGGCTACACCTTC
cdr3_aa: CASSVGTGYGYTF

d_call: TRBD1
j_call: TRBJ2-5
v_call: TRBV29-1
clone_size: NA
cdr3_nt: TGCAGCGTGGACAGGGCCGATGAGACCCAGTACTTC
cdr3_aa: CSVDRADETQYF

d_call: NA
j_call: TRBJ1-5
v_call: TRBV7-2
clone_size: NA
cdr3_nt: TGTGCCAGCAGCTTAAAGGCGGGCAATCAGCCCCAGCATTTT
cdr3_aa: CASSLKAGNQPQHF

d_call: TRBD1
j_call: TRBJ1-6
v_call: TRBV10-3
clone_size: NA
cdr3_nt: TGTGCCATCAGTGAGTTACAGGGGGTTTATAATTCACCCCTCCACTTT
cdr3_aa: CAISELQGVYNSPLHF

d_call: NA
j_call: TRBJ2-7
v_call: TRBV6-4
clone_size: NA
cdr3_nt: TGTGCCAGCCCAAGAGGTTTCCGCCCATCTTACAACGAGCAGTACTTC
cdr3_aa: CASPRGFRPSYNEQYF

d_call: TRBD1
j_call: TRBJ2-2
v_call: TRBV5-8
clone_size: NA
cdr3_nt: TGTGCCAGCACCGATTATTCGACAGGGATGAACACCGGGGAGCTGTTTTTT
cdr3_aa: CASTDYSTGMNTGELFF

d_call: NA
j_call: TRBJ2-7
v_call: TRBV7-8
clone_size: few
cdr3_nt: TGTGCCAGCAGCTTAGTCGGGACTTACGAGCAGTACTTC
cdr3_aa: CASSLVGTYEQYF

d_call: NA
j_call: TRBJ1-2
v_call: TRBV7-3
clone_size: NA
cdr3_nt: TGTGCCAGCAGCTTAGGGACGGGACTAGGCTACACCTTC
cdr3_aa: CASSLGTGLGYTF

d_call: NA
j_call: TRBJ2-7
v_call: TRBV29-1
clone_size: few
cdr3_nt: TGCAGCGTTGACCTACCAGGGTCCTACGAGCAGTACTTC
cdr3_aa: CSVDLPGSYEQYF

d_call: TRBD1
j_call: TRBJ1-2
v_call: TRBV18
clone_size: NA
cdr3_nt: TGTGCCAGCTCCCCCCAGGGACAGAGGTATGGCTACACCTTC
cdr3_aa: CASSPQGQRYGYTF

d_call: TRBD1
j_call: TRBJ1-1
v_call: TRBV28
clone_size: NA
cdr3_nt: TGTGCCAGCAGTTTCCCCGGGCCGACAGGGGCTTTCTTT
cdr3_aa: CASSFPGPTGAFF

d_call: TRBD2
j_call: TRBJ2-1
v_call: TRBV11-2
clone_size: NA
cdr3_nt: TGTGCCAGCAGACCGGGACTAGTCTACAATGAGCAGTTCTTC
cdr3_aa: CASRPGLVYNEQFF

d_call: TRBD2
j_call: TRBJ2-2
v_call: TRBV19
clone_size: NA
cdr3_nt: TGTGCCAGTAATTCGCGGCGGGAGGGCCGGCTAAGTAACACCGGGGAGCTGTTTTTT
cdr3_aa: CASNSRREGRLSNTGELFF

d_call: TRBD1
j_call: TRBJ2-2
v_call: TRBV6-5
clone_size: NA
cdr3_nt: TGTGCCAGCAGTTACGTCAAGGGGGCGATCGGGGAGCTGTTTTTT
cdr3_aa: CASSYVKGAIGELFF

d_call: TRBD1
j_call: TRBJ2-7
v_call: TRBV5-1
clone_size: NA
cdr3_nt: TGCGCCAGCAGATTGGGACAGGGATCCTACGAGCAGTACTTC
cdr3_aa: CASRLGQGSYEQYF

d_call: TRBD1
j_call: TRBJ2-7
v_call: TRBV6-6
clone_size: NA
cdr3_nt: TGTGCCAGCAGGCTAGGCAGGGGGCTCTACGAGCAGTACTTC
cdr3_aa: CASRLGRGLYEQYF

d_call: TRBD2
j_call: TRBJ2-1
v_call: TRBV7-8
clone_size: NA
cdr3_nt: TGTGCCAGCAGCCCAGTTGGCGGGAGAGAGGATGAGCAGTTCTTC
cdr3_aa: CASSPVGGREDEQFF

d_call: NA
j_call: TRBJ2-6
v_call: TRBV30
clone_size: NA
cdr3_nt: TGTGCCTGGAGTCGGGGGACTGGGGCCAACGTCCTGACTTTC
cdr3_aa: CAWSRGTGANVLTF

d_call: NA
j_call: TRBJ1-1
v_call: TRBV2
clone_size: NA
cdr3_nt: TGTGCCACCTCTGCACAGAGACTGAACACTGAAGCTTTCTTT
cdr3_aa: CATSAQRLNTEAFF

d_call: NA
j_call: TRBJ1-1
v_call: TRBV7-9
clone_size: NA
cdr3_nt: TGTGCCAGCAGTAGAACAGGAGAGGCTGAAGCTTTCTTT
cdr3_aa: CASSRTGEAEAFF

d_call: NA
j_call: TRBJ2-1
v_call: TRBV27
clone_size: NA
cdr3_nt: TGTGCCAGCAGATATCCTGGGGGGGCTGACAATGAGCAGTTCTTC
cdr3_aa: CASRYPGGADNEQFF

d_call: NA
j_call: TRBJ1-5
v_call: TRBV7-8
clone_size: NA
cdr3_nt: TGTGCCAGCAGCTTAAACGTGCAGGGCATGAATAGCAATCAGCCCCAGCATTTT
cdr3_aa: CASSLNVQGMNSNQPQHF

d_call: NA
j_call: TRBJ2-5
v_call: TRBV2
clone_size: NA
cdr3_nt: TGTGCCAGCAGTAGACAGAGCCTCCAAGAGACCCAGTACTTC
cdr3_aa: CASSRQSLQETQYF

d_call: TRBD1
j_call: TRBJ2-2
v_call: TRBV5-1
clone_size: NA
cdr3_nt: TGCGCCAGCAGCTTACAGGGGGCGTCTCACACCGGGGAGCTGTTTTTT
cdr3_aa: CASSLQGASHTGELFF

d_call: NA
j_call: TRBJ2-1
v_call: TRBV6-6
clone_size: NA
cdr3_nt: TGTGCCAGCAGTTATTCGGGGGAGCAGTTCTTC
cdr3_aa: CASSYSGEQFF

d_call: TRBD2
j_call: TRBJ2-3
v_call: TRBV7-3
clone_size: NA
cdr3_nt: TGTGCCAGCAGCCCTCGACTAGCGGGGGGTTTCACAGATACGCAGTATTTT
cdr3_aa: CASSPRLAGGFTDTQYF

d_call: NA
j_call: TRBJ1-1
v_call: TRBV30
clone_size: NA
cdr3_nt: TGTGCCTGGAGTGGGGGAGGCACTGAAGCTTTCTTT
cdr3_aa: CAWSGGGTEAFF

d_call: NA
j_call: TRBJ2-2
v_call: TRBV5-1
clone_size: NA
cdr3_nt: TGCGCCAGCACCTTCCAGACAGGTTGGACCGGGGAGCTGTTTTTT
cdr3_aa: CASTFQTGWTGELFF

d_call: TRBD1
j_call: TRBJ2-1
v_call: TRBV5-8
clone_size: NA
cdr3_nt: TGTGCCAGCAGCGCAGGACAGGGGGCGGACAATGAGCAGTTCTTC
cdr3_aa: CASSAGQGADNEQFF

d_call: NA
j_call: TRBJ2-7
v_call: TRBV29-1
clone_size: NA
cdr3_nt: TGCAGCACTCTACAGGGTAACGAGCAGTACTTC
cdr3_aa: CSTLQGNEQYF